This T cell receptor beta chain was captured by sequencing in a study of CDR3 diversity in severe acne. TCRdb analysed the PCR reads with MiXCR anew, one entry per CDR3 protein. The table has about 97,000 distinct CDR3 sequences, around 56% seen once. This CDR3 is built from 14 residues. The germline CDR1 and CDR2 sequences are MGHDK and SYGVNS. J gave up 6 bases and V 5 bases, and 9 bases lay outside the gene matches. Sequencing input: blood. V and J are TRBV25-1 and TRBJ2-7, with 8 positions matching TRBD2. The source is a male donor with acne. In nucleotides, the CDR3 is TGTGCCAGCAGTTCAGGGACTAGAGCTCTCGAGCAGTACTTC. Translation gives CASSSGTRALEQYF.